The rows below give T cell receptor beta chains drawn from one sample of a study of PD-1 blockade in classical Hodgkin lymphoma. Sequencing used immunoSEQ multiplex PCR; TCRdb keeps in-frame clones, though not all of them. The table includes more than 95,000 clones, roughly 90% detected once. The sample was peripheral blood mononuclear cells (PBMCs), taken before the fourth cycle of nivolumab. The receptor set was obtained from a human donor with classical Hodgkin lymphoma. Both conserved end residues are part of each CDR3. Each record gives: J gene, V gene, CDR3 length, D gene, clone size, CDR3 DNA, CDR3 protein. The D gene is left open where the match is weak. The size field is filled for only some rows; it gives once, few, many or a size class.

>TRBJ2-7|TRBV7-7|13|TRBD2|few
TGTGCCAGCAGCTTAAGAGCGGGAGTCGAGCAGTACTTC
CASSLRAGVEQYF
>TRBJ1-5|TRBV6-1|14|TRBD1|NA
TGTGCCAGCAGTGTGCGTACAGGGGGACAGCCCCAGCATTTT
CASSVRTGGQPQHF
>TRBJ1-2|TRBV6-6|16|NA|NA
TGTGCCAGCATTCCCGACCGGGGGACCCCGAGGCTTGGCTACACCTTC
CASIPDRGTPRLGYTF
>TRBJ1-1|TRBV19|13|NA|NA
TGTGCCAGTAGTATCAGAGGGAACACTGAAGCTTTCTTT
CASSIRGNTEAFF
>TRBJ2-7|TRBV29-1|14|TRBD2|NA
TGCAGCGTTGACGGCGGGAGGGTCGGAGGCGAGCAGTACTTC
CSVDGGRVGGEQYF
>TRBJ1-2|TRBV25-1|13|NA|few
TGTGCCAGCAGTGAATATAGGAACACTGGCTACACCTTC
CASSEYRNTGYTF
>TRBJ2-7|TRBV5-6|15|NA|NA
TGTGCCAGCAGCCCCCGGGTGTGGCGGACCTACGAGCAGTACTTC
CASSPRVWRTYEQYF
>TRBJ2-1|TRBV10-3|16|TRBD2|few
TGTGCCATCAGTGAATCTAGCGGGATTTCCTACAATGAGCAGTTCTTC
CAISESSGISYNEQFF
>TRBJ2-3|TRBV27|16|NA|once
TGTGCCAGCAGTTTATCAGCGCCCCGGGCGGGAGATACGCAGTATTTT
CASSLSAPRAGDTQYF
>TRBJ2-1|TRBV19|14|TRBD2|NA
TGTGCCAGTTCGTGGGGGGAGGGCCAATATGAGCAGTTCTTC
CASSWGEGQYEQFF
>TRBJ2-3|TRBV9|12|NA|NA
TGTGCCAGCACGACGGGAATGGATACGCAGTATTTT
CASTTGMDTQYF
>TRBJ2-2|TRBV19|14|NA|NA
TGTGCCAGTAGAACTATCCCCCAAACCGGGGAGCTGTTTTTT
CASRTIPQTGELFF
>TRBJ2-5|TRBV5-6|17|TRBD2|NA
TGTGCCAGCAGCTTGGAGTTCCATAGCGGGAGGGCGGAGACCCAGTACTTC
CASSLEFHSGRAETQYF
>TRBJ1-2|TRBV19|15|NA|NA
TGTGCCAGTAGTATATCCGGGGTTGTAGGCTATGGCTACACCTTC
CASSISGVVGYGYTF
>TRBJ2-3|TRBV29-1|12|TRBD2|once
TGCAGCGGAACTAGCGGGAGAGATACGCAGTATTTT
CSGTSGRDTQYF
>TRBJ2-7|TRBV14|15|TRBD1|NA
TGTGCCAGCAGCCATACCACAGGGACAGGCTACGAGCAGTACTTC
CASSHTTGTGYEQYF
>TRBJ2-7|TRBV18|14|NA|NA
TGTGCCAGCTCACCACCAGGGGGGAATTACGAGCAGTACTTC
CASSPPGGNYEQYF
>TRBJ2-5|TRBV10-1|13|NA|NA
TGCGCCAGCAGCGGACATCGGCAAGAGACCCAGTACTTC
CASSGHRQETQYF
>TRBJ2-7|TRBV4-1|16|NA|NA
TGCGCCAGCAGCCGAGTGGACATGGGGCAGACCTACGAGCAGTACTTC
CASSRVDMGQTYEQYF
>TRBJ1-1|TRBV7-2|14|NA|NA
TGTGCCAGCAGCTTAGATGGAGTTAACACTGAAGCTTTCTTT
CASSLDGVNTEAFF
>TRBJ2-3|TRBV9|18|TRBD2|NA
TGTGCCAGCAGCCCGGGACTAGCGGAAGCCGCTAGCACAGATACGCAGTATTTT
CASSPGLAEAASTDTQYF
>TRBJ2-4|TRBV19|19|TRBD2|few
TGTGCCAGTAGTATCATGGGACTAGCGGGGGGCTCAGCCAAAAACATTCAGTACTTC
CASSIMGLAGGSAKNIQYF
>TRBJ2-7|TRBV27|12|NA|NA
TGTGCCAGCGGGGCAGGACTAAACGAGCAGTACTTC
CASGAGLNEQYF
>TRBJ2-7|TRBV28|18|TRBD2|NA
TGTGCCAGCAGTTACCGCACAATACTAGCGGGAGGGCCCTACGAGCAGTACTTC
CASSYRTILAGGPYEQYF
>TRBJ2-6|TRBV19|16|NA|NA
TGTGCCAGTAGTACGGGACATTCCTCTGGGGCCAACGTCCTGACTTTC
CASSTGHSSGANVLTF